The 31 T cell receptor beta chains listed next were all sequenced from one sample in a study of blood T cell repertoires in COVID-19. Generated by immunoSEQ multiplex PCR, the TCRdb table keeps only in-frame clones and is missing some. The sample includes just over 650,000 clones, 80% to 90% of them seen just once. Sequencing was carried out using peripheral blood. The source is a woman younger than 30 with acute or convalescent COVID-19.

This clone was counted once. This sequence joins TRBV11-3 and TRBJ2-7; D is perhaps TRBD1 (6 bases). Germline V gene data show CDR1 as SGHNT and CDR2 as YENEEA. The V end was cut by 5 bases, the J end by 7 bases, with 15 bases between. This CDR3 is 13 amino acids long. CDR3 sequence (DNA): TGTGCCAGCAGCGATACAGGTAGGGGGGAGCAGTACTTC. This codes for CASSDTGRGEQYF. The complete variable domain, with remaining parts taken from reference TRBV11-3 and TRBJ2-7, reads EAGVVQSPRYKIIEKKQPVAFWCNPISGHNTLYWYLQNLGQGPELLIRYENEEAVDDSQLPKDRFSAERLKGVDSTLKIQPAELGDSAVYLCASSDTGRGEQYFGPGTRLTVT.

The J gene is TRBJ1-2, the V gene TRBV11-1; D uncertain. The germline gives CDR1 SGHAT, CDR2 FQDESV (reference sequence). The V gene lost 7 bases and the J gene lost 3 bases, with 6 bases spanning the gap. The CDR3 extends over 11 amino acids. The CDR3 here is CASTSHYGYTF. The DNA of the CDR3 is TGTGCCAGCACTAGCCACTATGGCTACACCTTC.

The chain is built from TRBV5-1 and TRBJ1-4; the match to TRBD1 covers 7 bases. The germline CDR1 and CDR2 sequences are SGHRS and YFSETQ. The CDR3 is 16 residues long. With V trimmed by 1 base and J by 8 bases, 11 bases remained unmatched. The chain's CDR3 is CASSLNGDGTDEKLFF. For the CDR3, the DNA is TGCGCCAGCAGCTTGAATGGGGACGGGACAGACGAAAAACTGTTTTTT.

This chain joins TRBV30 and TRBJ1-2; 12 positions match TRBD1. Germline V CDR1 and CDR2: GTSNPN, SVGIG (reference sequence). V lost 0 bases to trimming and J lost 4 bases; unmatched junction nucleotides: 9. This CDR3 is built from 17 residues. DNA of the CDR3: TGTGCCTGGAGTGTAGGGACAGGGGGCCCGCTTTCCTATGGCTACACCTTC. Translating it yields CAWSVGTGGPLSYGYTF.

V and J are TRBV5-6 and TRBJ1-4, with D perhaps matching TRBD1 (6 bases). This CDR3 contains 16 residues. Germline V gives CDR1 SGHDT, CDR2 YYEEEE. With 4 bases removed from V and 0 bases from J, the gap between germline ends came to 13 bases. Written as DNA, the CDR3 is TGTGCCAGCAGCCCTGACAGGTTGGCAACTAATGAAAAACTGTTTTTT. It translates to CASSPDRLATNEKLFF.

V usage is TRBV12-1 and J usage is TRBJ2-2; TRBD2 is taken as the D call from the table, unchecked against the DNA. TRBV12-1 is described as a pseudogene. This CDR3 comprises 15 residues. In nucleotides, the CDR3 is TGTGCCAGCATCACTCCCCCCCTCCCAACCGGGGAGCTGTTTTTT. Translated, it gives CASITPPLPTGELFF.

The genes are TRBV24-1 and TRBJ2-5, with TRBD1 matching 9 bases. Unmatched junction bases numbered 10, after V lost 5 bases and J lost 4 bases. Looked up from germline, CDR1 is KGHDR and CDR2 is SFDVKD. The CDR3 totals 16 residues. CDR3 coding DNA: TGTGCCACCAGTGCTTCGGGACAGGGACGGGGAGAGACCCAGTACTTC. Translation: CATSASGQGRGETQYF.

This chain connects TRBV4-1 to TRBJ2-7; 9 positions match TRBD1. In germline, CDR1 is MGHRA, CDR2 YSYEKL. V shed 2 bases and J 5 bases; nucleotides not matched to a gene: 7. CDR3 size: 15 residues. The CDR3 here is CASSQLGTGSHEQYF. In DNA, the CDR3 is TGCGCCAGCAGCCAACTCGGGACAGGGTCCCACGAGCAGTACTTC.

The chain links TRBV4-1 to TRBJ1-2; TRBD1 might be the D (6 bases). In germline, CDR1 is MGHRA, CDR2 YSYEKL. The V end was cut by 4 bases, the J end by 6 bases, with 18 bases between. The CDR3 has 15 residues. The CDR3 here is CASSPPATGRDGYTF. CDR3 nucleotides: TGCGCCAGCAGCCCCCCTGCGACAGGTCGGGATGGCTACACCTTC.

This clone was counted a single time. The V gene is TRBV30, the J gene TRBJ2-3, with TRBD2 as a possible D gene (7 bases). The CDR3 covers 15 residues. V was clipped by 4 bases and J by 3 bases, with 17 bases between them. Germline loops: CDR1 GTSNPN, CDR2 SVGIG (reference sequence). The CDR3, as DNA: TGTGCCTGGACTGCGGGGGACAAACTTACAGATACGCAGTATTTT. It yields the protein CAWTAGDKLTDTQYF.

The chain has TRBV24-1 and TRBJ1-2; TRBD1 matches 11 bases. J was trimmed by 4 bases and V by 4 bases; bases with no gene match: 19. This CDR3 is built from 20 residues. The germline gives CDR1 KGHDR, CDR2 SFDVKD. Here the CDR3 reads CATSEAAGGTGGSSFYGYTF. DNA for the CDR3: TGTGCCACCAGTGAGGCCGCGGGGGGGACAGGGGGATCCTCCTTCTATGGCTACACCTTC.

The chain carries TRBV7-9 and TRBJ1-2; TRBD1 matches at 7 bases. Germline-derived CDR1 and CDR2 are SEHNR and FQNEAQ (reference sequence). The junction had 4 bases not matched to a gene; V was cut back by 5 bases and J by 4 bases. The CDR3 consists of 13 residues. CDR3 in amino acids: CASSSRQGYGYTF. CDR3 sequence (DNA): TGTGCCAGCAGCAGTAGACAGGGCTATGGCTACACCTTC.

The CDR3, as DNA: TGTGCCAGCAGCCCTCATGTTCCCGGGACAGCGAACTATGGCTACACCTTC. Translating gives CASSPHVPGTANYGYTF. The rearrangement links TRBV7-9 to TRBJ1-2; 7 bases align to TRBD1. Trimming cost V 5 bases and J 2 bases; bases outside gene matches: 14. CDR1 and CDR2 from the germline V gene are SEHNR and FQNEAQ (reference sequence). The CDR3 totals 17 residues.

The chain uses TRBV5-5 and TRBJ2-7, with a possible D match to TRBD1 (5 bases). Trimming took 5 bases from V and 2 from J, leaving 11 bases between them. The CDR3 totals 13 residues. Germline CDR1 SGHKS, CDR2 YYEKEE (reference sequence). CDR3 nucleotides: TGTGCCAGCAGTTGGACACCTCCCTACGAGCAGTACTTC. Translating gives CASSWTPPYEQYF.

The gene calls are TRBV28 and TRBJ1-5, with 10 bases aligning to TRBD1. Germline V gives CDR1 MDHEN, CDR2 SYDVKM. The CDR3 is made up of 16 amino acids. The V gene end was trimmed by 7 bases and the J gene end by 3 bases; junction bases not matched to a gene: 9. CDR3 bases: TGTGCCAGCACGACCGGGACAGGGGCCATCAATCAGCCCCAGCATTTT. It codes for CASTTGTGAINQPQHF. The variable domain in full, with the rest retrieved from reference TRBV28 and TRBJ1-5, is DVKVTQSSRYLVKRTGEKVFLECVQDMDHENMFWYRQDPGLGLRLIYFSYDVKMKEKGDIPEGYSVSREKKERFSLILESASTNQTSMYLCASTTGTGAINQPQHFGDGTRLSIL.

This sequence joins TRBV2 and TRBJ1-3; D perhaps matches TRBD1 (6 bases). Germline V lookup: CDR1 SNHLY, CDR2 FYNNEI. V was trimmed by 6 bases and J by 0 bases, leaving 12 bases between them. The CDR3 loop spans 15 amino acids. The CDR3 is CASRGGAFSGNTIYF. The CDR3 nucleotides read TGTGCCAGCAGGGGGGGGGCCTTCTCTGGAAACACCATATATTTT.

The rearrangement joins TRBV9 to TRBJ1-5; TRBD1 matches 7 bases. V shed 4 bases and J 1 base; nucleotides not matched to a gene: 5. CDR3 size: 15 residues. CDR1 is SGDLS and CDR2 is YYNGEE in the germline V gene. Written as DNA, the CDR3 is TGTGCCAGCAGCTTAGGGACAGCGAGCAATCAGCCCCAGCATTTT. Translating gives CASSLGTASNQPQHF.

V is TRBV19 and J is TRBJ1-6; 9 bases agree with TRBD1. After removal of 5 bases from V and 0 bases from J, the junction contained 5 bases not matched to a gene. CDR1 LNHDA and CDR2 SQIVND come from the germline V gene (reference sequence). CDR3 length: 17 residues. CDR3 region: CASSPGTGFSYNSPLHF. The CDR3 nucleotides read TGTGCCAGTAGTCCTGGGACAGGGTTCTCCTATAATTCACCCCTCCACTTT.

This rearrangement joins TRBV11-2 to TRBJ2-7, with unresolved D. The CDR3 totals 15 residues. CDR1 is SGHAT, CDR2 FQNNGV, per germline. V was trimmed by 0 bases and J by 4 bases, leaving 13 bases between them. This chain's CDR3 is CASSLDRVGEYEQYF. In nucleotides, the CDR3 is TGTGCCAGCAGCTTAGATCGCGTCGGAGAGTACGAGCAGTACTTC.

The V and J genes are TRBV13 and TRBJ2-3; possible D gene TRBD2, 6 bases. Germline loops: CDR1 PRHDT, CDR2 FYEKMQ (reference sequence). Trimming removed 5 bases from V and 5 bases from J, with 14 bases in between. The CDR3 totals 14 residues. The CDR3 protein is CASSIRRGGDTQYF. CDR3 DNA sequence: TGTGCCAGCAGCATCAGGCGGGGAGGAGATACGCAGTATTTT.

This chain joins TRBV5-1 and TRBJ2-1, with 9 bases fitting TRBD2. Trimming at V came to 4 bases and at J to 5 bases, leaving 7 bases not matched to a gene. CDR1 is SGHRS, CDR2 YFSETQ, per germline. CDR3 length: 15 residues. The CDR3 here is CASSPSRGGNNEQFF. The CDR3 nucleotides read TGCGCCAGCAGCCCCTCGCGGGGGGGAAACAATGAGCAGTTCTTC.

V is TRBV9 and J is TRBJ1-5; D unclear. Germline CDR1 is SGDLS and CDR2 is YYNGEE. This CDR3 spans 13 amino acids. V shed 0 bases and J shed 6 bases, with 7 bases lying between them. The CDR3 spells CASSVVRAQPQHF. CDR3 coding DNA: TGTGCCAGCAGCGTAGTGAGGGCTCAGCCCCAGCATTTT.

J is TRBJ1-3 and V is TRBV2; D is unclear. Trimming stripped 3 bases from V and 2 bases from J, with 5 bases between. The CDR3 spans 13 residues. Germline V gene lookup returns CDR1 SNHLY and CDR2 FYNNEI. CDR3 coding DNA: TGTGCCAGCAGTGACAGAACTGGAAACACCATATATTTT. Protein sequence: CASSDRTGNTIYF.

The table lists this clone with a few counts. J is TRBJ1-5 and V is TRBV28; a possible D gene is TRBD1 (5 bases). Germline CDR1 and CDR2: MDHEN and SYDVKM. V dropped 7 bases and J dropped 4 bases, with 11 bases sitting between them. The CDR3 has 13 amino acids. CDR3 DNA sequence: TGTGCCAGCATCGGGGCGGGAAATCAGCCCCAGCATTTT. Translation: CASIGAGNQPQHF. The whole variable domain, remainder taken from reference TRBV28 and TRBJ1-5, is DVKVTQSSRYLVKRTGEKVFLECVQDMDHENMFWYRQDPGLGLRLIYFSYDVKMKEKGDIPEGYSVSREKKERFSLILESASTNQTSMYLCASIGAGNQPQHFGDGTRLSIL.

This chain connects TRBV6-5 to TRBJ2-2; a possible D gene is TRBD1 (5 bases). Trimming removed 10 bases at V and 5 bases at J, with 17 bases between. The CDR3 is made up of 14 amino acids. Germline lookup yields CDR1 MNHEY and CDR2 SVGAGI. The CDR3 DNA is TGTGCCACCATTTCTCAGGGATTGACCGGGGAGCTGTTTTTT. Translating gives CATISQGLTGELFF.

The chain carries TRBV28 and TRBJ2-1, with TRBD1 matching 10 bases. The V gene end was trimmed by 5 bases and the J gene end by 7 bases; junction bases not matched to a gene: 8. CDR3 size: 15 residues. The germline V gene encodes CDR1 MDHEN and CDR2 SYDVKM. CDR3 amino acids: CASSHGQGVQNEQFF. Written as DNA, the CDR3 is TGTGCCAGCAGTCACGGACAGGGGGTTCAGAATGAGCAGTTCTTC.

V usage is TRBV5-4 and J usage is TRBJ1-2; D gene unclear. The CDR3 is made up of 16 amino acids. The ends were cut back, 1 base at V and 4 bases at J, with 17 bases in the middle. The V gene's germline CDR1 is SGHNT and CDR2 YYREEE (reference sequence). CDR3 sequence: CASSLFHPPHFYGYTF. For the CDR3, the DNA is TGTGCCAGCAGCTTGTTTCACCCCCCTCACTTCTATGGCTACACCTTC.

The gene calls are TRBV6-6 and TRBJ2-5, with TRBD2 identical over 7 bases. CDR1 and CDR2 from the germline V gene are MNHNY and SVGAGI (reference sequence). Losses at the gene ends were 5 bases for V and 5 bases for J; bases not matched to a gene: 5. The CDR3 is 13 residues long. DNA of the CDR3: TGTGCCAGCAGTCAGCTAGCGGCGGAGACCCAGTACTTC. This sequence encodes CASSQLAAETQYF.

The rearrangement joins TRBV7-2 to TRBJ2-1, with TRBD2 identical over 11 bases. In germline, CDR1 is SGHTA, CDR2 FQGNSA. This CDR3 has 15 amino acids. The junction had 3 bases not matched to a gene; V was cut back by 3 bases and J by 5 bases. CDR3 nucleotides: TGTGCCAGCAGCTTCGAGGGACTAGCGGACAATGAGCAGTTCTTC. It is translated as CASSFEGLADNEQFF.

J is TRBJ1-2 and V is TRBV12-3 or TRBV12-4; D might be TRBD1 (6 bases). The CDR3 runs 12 residues. V was shortened by 3 bases and J by 8 bases, with 10 bases between the two germline ends. The CDR3, as DNA: TGTGCCAGCAGTTTCCCAGGGGACGGCTACACCTTC. Protein sequence: CASSFPGDGYTF.

A single count supports this clone. The chain recombines TRBV11-1 with TRBJ2-1, with 7 positions matching TRBD2. Unmatched junction bases numbered 3, after V lost 3 bases and J lost 10 bases. CDR3 size: 12 residues. Germline V lookup: CDR1 SGHAT, CDR2 FQDESV (reference sequence). The chain's CDR3 is CASSLGGKEQFF. CDR3 bases: TGTGCCAGCAGCTTGGGGGGGAAAGAGCAGTTCTTC.